The rows below give T cell receptor beta chains drawn from one sample of a study of T cell responses to AZD1222 COVID-19 vaccine. Sequencing used immunoSEQ multiplex PCR; TCRdb keeps in-frame clones, though not all of them. The data contain 120,000 to 150,000 clones, 80% to 90% of them singletons. The sample in question was peripheral blood, obtained on day 0 of AZD1222 vaccination. The source of these receptors is an adult in good health. CDR3s include the opening cysteine and the closing phenylalanine or tryptophan. Each record gives: J gene, V gene, CDR3 protein.

J: TRBJ2-2; V: TRBV19; CDR3: CASSWDSITGELFF
J: TRBJ2-5; V: TRBV24-1; CDR3: CATSDGRYSGTQYF
J: TRBJ2-7; V: TRBV11-2; CDR3: CASSLSGHNYEQYF
J: TRBJ2-3; V: TRBV4-2; CDR3: CASSLRGEPEADTQYF
J: TRBJ1-5; V: TRBV19; CDR3: CASSSRQFYQPQHF
J: TRBJ2-7; V: TRBV7-9; CDR3: CASSLGGTPKGEQYF
J: TRBJ1-1; V: TRBV30; CDR3: CAWSAPGVAEAFF
J: TRBJ1-1; V: TRBV19; CDR3: CASSIGGRARTEAFF
J: TRBJ1-6; V: TRBV9; CDR3: CASSVAENSPLHF
J: TRBJ1-1; V: TRBV10-3; CDR3: CASSGQGGLNTEAFF
J: TRBJ1-5; V: TRBV28; CDR3: CASSLQGDQPQHF